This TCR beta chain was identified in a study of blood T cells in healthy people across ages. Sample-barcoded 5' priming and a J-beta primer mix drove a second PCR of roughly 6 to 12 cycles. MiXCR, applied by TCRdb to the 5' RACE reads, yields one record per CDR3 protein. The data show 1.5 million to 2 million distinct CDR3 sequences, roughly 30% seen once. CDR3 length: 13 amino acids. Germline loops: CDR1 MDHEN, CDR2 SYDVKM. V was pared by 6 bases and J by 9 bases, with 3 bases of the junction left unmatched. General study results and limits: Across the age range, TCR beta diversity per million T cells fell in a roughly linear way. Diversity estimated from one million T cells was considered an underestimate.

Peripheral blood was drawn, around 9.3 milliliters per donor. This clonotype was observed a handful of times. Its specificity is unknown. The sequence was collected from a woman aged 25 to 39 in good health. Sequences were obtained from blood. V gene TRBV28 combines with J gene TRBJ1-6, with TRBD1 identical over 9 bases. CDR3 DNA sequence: TGTGCCAGCAGGACAGGGGGAACTTCACCCCTCCACTTT. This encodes CASRTGGTSPLHF.